The present T cell receptor (beta chain) was sequenced within a study of blood T cell repertoires in COVID-19 (dated by TCRdb to about 2020). Notes on the research overall: Samples from collaborators originated in the United States, Italy and Spain and spanned both the acute and convalescent phases of COVID-19. The material from the prospective study consisted of cDNA or gDNA derived from T cells, B-cell-depleted T cells, or PBMCs. Deeply sampled blood TCRbeta repertoires from subjects exposed to, actively infected with, or recovered from COVID-19 were included in the dataset. The repertoires were made available in a free public database intended to serve as a resource for research on the immune response to SARS-CoV-2. The samples were drawn from the first 160 participants of the ongoing ImmuneRACE study and from 1,254 subjects provided by 6 global collaborators. A de-identified subject ID, COVID-19 status, age in years and sex were almost always included in the sample metadata. Where available, HLA class I and class II types were taken from metadata supplied by the sample provider and were not determined by assay-based typing.

Whole blood was collected in K2EDTA tubes by collaborating institutions according to the institutions' own protocols. For TCRbeta analysis, collaborators shipped samples in one of three forms: frozen whole blood, isolated PBMCs, or DNA extracted from either of those sample types. CDR1 and CDR2 are read off the germline V gene (reference sequence) as LGHDT and YNNKEL. Trimming leaves V shorter by 4 bases and J shorter by 6 bases, with the junction holding 8 bases beyond the gene matches. The CDR3 sequence holds 15 residues, the cysteine and phenylalanine included. Only CDR3 DNA is held: 45 bases, read in frame from base 1. TCRbeta CDR3 regions were amplified from genomic DNA using the immunoSEQ Assay, a bias-controlled multiplex PCR. As for how the authors treated the data: Within the assay, amplification of reference gene primers was used to estimate how many nucleated cells each sample contained. Sequence reads were collapsed and filtered to measure the absolute abundance of every unique TCRbeta CDR3 rearrangement. For each sample, productive Simpson clonality was calculated by taking the square root of Simpson's diversity index across productive rearrangements. Entries here come from immuneACCESS through TCRdb and include only in-frame sequences with V and J called. Some clones fail to appear in such tables; in the studies checked, an unresolved V gene covers under half of the shortfall, and the cause of the remainder is unknown. V and J calls and clone size follow that table, whereas D and trimming were derived from the DNA. In all, the sample holds about 69,000 clones, and 86% of those were seen once. The top ten clones comprise roughly 2% of the sample.

About this clone: It lacks a known antigen. Base qualities are not provided; no much larger clone lies one nucleotide away.

General study outcomes and caveats: How much clinical and demographic metadata was included differed by source and by participant, and the metadata was provided uncurated.

The receptor chain draws on TRBV3-1 (or the pseudogene TRBV3-2) and TRBJ2-7; the junction holds 11 bases that match TRBD1. The clonotype was recovered from a young man with acute or convalescent COVID-19. Sequences were obtained from peripheral blood. CDR3 loop: CASSRRRDRGSEQYF. The DNA reads as follows: TGTGCCAGCAGCCGAAGGAGGGACAGGGGGTCCGAGCAGTACTTC.